Listed here are 21 T cell receptor beta chains from one sample, sequenced in a study of spatial heterogeneity in lung cancer. Each CDR3 protein gets one entry after TCRdb re-called the 5' RACE reads with MiXCR. Of roughly 99,000 distinct CDR3 sequences in the sample, roughly a fifth are singletons; the top ten hold less than 25%. Sample time point: blood at routine non-recurrence follow-up after resection. The material was PBMCs, obtained at follow-up. These receptors all come from a male donor with early-stage non-small cell lung cancer.

The rearrangement joins TRBV10-3 to TRBJ2-1; D might be TRBD1 or TRBD2, each matching 5 bases. V shed 5 bases and J shed 7 bases, with 18 bases lying between them. Germline V gene sequence: CDR1 ENHRY, CDR2 SYGVKD. The CDR3 totals 15 residues. CDR3 amino acids: CAISRVIGAGNEQFF. Written as DNA, the CDR3 is TGTGCCATCAGTAGGGTGATAGGGGCGGGTAATGAGCAGTTCTTC.

This chain links TRBV24-1 with TRBJ2-7; D call uncertain. Germline loops: CDR1 KGHDR, CDR2 SFDVKD. This CDR3 has 14 residues. V was cut by 3 bases and J by 2 bases, with 10 bases left in between. CDR3 nucleotide sequence: TGTGCCACCAGTGATGCCACAAGGGCCTACGAGCAGTACTTC. Its translation: CATSDATRAYEQYF.

The sample holds many counts of this clonotype. The rearrangement uses TRBV5-1 and TRBJ2-2; D possibly uses TRBD1 or TRBD2 (5 bases each). The CDR3 consists of 13 residues. Trimming pared 1 base from V and 6 bases from J, leaving 7 bases between. CDR1 SGHRS and CDR2 YFSETQ come from the germline V gene. In DNA, the CDR3 is TGCGCCAGCAGCTTGCTGGGGGCCGGGGAGCTGTTTTTT. Amino acid sequence: CASSLLGAGELFF.

The table lists this clonotype with a few counts. This rearrangement joins TRBV7-8 to TRBJ1-4; no clear D gene. Trimming took off 5 bases at V and 4 bases at J, with 14 bases between the two ends. CDR3 size: 15 residues. Germline CDR1 SGHVS, CDR2 FQNEAQ. In DNA, the CDR3 is TGTGCCAGCAGCCAACAGACACTGATTAATGAAAAACTGTTTTTT. Translating gives CASSQQTLINEKLFF. Full variable domain (rest looked up from reference TRBV7-8 and TRBJ1-4): GAGVSQSPRYKVAKRGQDVALRCDPISGHVSLFWYQQALGQGPEFLTYFQNEAQLDKSGLPSDRFFAERPEGSVSTLKIQRTQQEDSAVYLCASSQQTLINEKLFFGSGTQLSVL.

This clonotype showed up just a few times. The DNA of the CDR3 is TGTGCCAGCACCCTACAGGGCAGGGCCCTAACGAACACCGGGGAGCTGTTTTTT. It specifies CASTLQGRALTNTGELFF. This chain connects TRBV27 to TRBJ2-2; perhaps TRBD1 as D (6 bases). This CDR3 comprises 18 residues. Between the trimmed V and J ends, which lost 7 bases and 0 bases, there was a span of 21 bases. Germline values: CDR1 MNHEY, CDR2 SMNVEV (reference sequence).

A few counts support this clonotype. The CDR3 region is CSAMGNLAGGMNIQYF. The CDR3 DNA sequence: TGCAGTGCTATGGGGAATCTAGCGGGAGGCATGAACATTCAGTACTTC. The chain is built from TRBV20-1 and TRBJ2-4, with 11 bases aligning to TRBD2. Germline-derived CDR1 and CDR2 are DFQATT and SNEGSKA (reference sequence). The CDR3 is 16 amino acids. Losses at the gene ends were 4 bases for V and 7 bases for J; bases not matched to a gene: 12.

The table lists this clonotype with many counts. The J gene is TRBJ2-1, the V gene TRBV19, with 7 nucleotides matching TRBD2. From germline, CDR1 is LNHDA and CDR2 SQIVND (reference sequence). V lost 10 bases to trimming and J lost 4 bases; unmatched junction nucleotides: 13. CDR3 length equals 15 residues. Written as DNA, the CDR3 is TGTGCCACCCAAAGCCTGGGGACTAATTACAATGAGCAGTTCTTC. Translation gives CATQSLGTNYNEQFF.

The chain links TRBV11-2 to TRBJ2-7; D is uncertain. V was shortened by 1 base and J by 6 bases, with 7 bases between the two germline ends. Germline values: CDR1 SGHAT, CDR2 FQNNGV. This CDR3 contains 12 residues. The CDR3 protein is CASSLVATEQYF. The DNA of the CDR3 is TGTGCCAGCAGCTTAGTCGCGACCGAGCAGTACTTC. The full variable domain, in which reference TRBV11-2 and TRBJ2-7 provide the parts outside the CDR3, is EAGVAQSPRYKIIEKRQSVAFWCNPISGHATLYWYQQILGQGPKLLIQFQNNGVVDDSQLPKDRFSAERLKGVDSTLKIQPAKLEDSAVYLCASSLVATEQYFGPGTRLTVT.

The sample holds a few counts of this clonotype. The V call is TRBV5-1, the J call TRBJ1-2; perhaps TRBD1 as D (6 bases). Germline V gene sequence: CDR1 SGHRS, CDR2 YFSETQ. The germline V and J ends were trimmed by 6 bases and 4 bases, with 13 bases remaining between them. The CDR3 has 13 amino acids. CDR3 sequence (DNA): TGCGCCAGCACGGAAGGGGGGCCCTATGGCTACACCTTC. It is translated as CASTEGGPYGYTF. Full variable domain (remainder filled in from reference TRBV5-1 and TRBJ1-2): KAGVTQTPRYLIKTRGQQVTLSCSPISGHRSVSWYQQTPGQGLQFLFEYFSETQRNKGNFPGRFSGRQFSNSRSEMNVSTLELGDSALYLCASTEGGPYGYTFGSGTRLTVV.

This clonotype occurred a few times. V gene TRBV12-3 or TRBV12-4 combines with J gene TRBJ1-1, with D unresolved. The ends were cut back, 6 bases at V and 3 bases at J, with 11 bases in the middle. The CDR3 runs to 13 residues. CDR3 in DNA: TGTGCCAGCAGCCTATCACAATACACTGAAGCTTTCTTT. This sequence encodes CASSLSQYTEAFF.

The V gene is TRBV12-3 or TRBV12-4, the J gene TRBJ2-2; D gene unclear. This CDR3 has 14 residues. Trimming stripped 0 bases from V and 3 bases from J, with 5 bases between. The CDR3 region is CASSLARHTGELFF. CDR3 bases: TGTGCCAGCAGTTTAGCTCGGCACACCGGGGAGCTGTTTTTT.

V and J are TRBV14 and TRBJ1-1; possible D gene TRBD1, 5 bases. This CDR3 has 13 amino acids. CDR1 and CDR2 from the germline V gene are SGHDN and FVKESK. V gave up 5 bases and J gave up 4 bases, with 11 bases separating them. The CDR3, as DNA: TGTGCCAGCAGCACGTACCAGGGCACTGAAGCTTTCTTT. It is translated as CASSTYQGTEAFF. Based on the CDR3 plus reference TRBV14 and TRBJ1-1, the full variable domain is EAGVTQFPSHSVIEKGQTVTLRCDPISGHDNLYWYRRVMGKEIKFLLHFVKESKQDESGMPNNRFLAERTGGTYSTLKVQPAELEDSGVYFCASSTYQGTEAFFGQGTRLTVV.

This clonotype was seen more than once but under ten times. The chain recombines TRBV24-1 with TRBJ2-1, with 9 bases matching TRBD1. The CDR3 is made up of 15 amino acids. V gave up 9 bases and J gave up 4 bases; unmatched junction bases: 9. CDR1 and CDR2 from the germline V gene are KGHDR and SFDVKD. The CDR3 reads CATSWGQGVYNEQFF. The CDR3 nucleotides are TGTGCCACCTCTTGGGGACAGGGCGTATACAATGAGCAGTTCTTC.

This clonotype was counted only a few times. The chain uses TRBV20-1 and TRBJ2-1; D possibly corresponds to TRBD2 (7 bases). The CDR3 is 16 residues long. Trimming cost V 0 bases and J 2 bases, with 14 bases left between them. Germline V lookup: CDR1 DFQATT, CDR2 SNEGSKA (reference sequence). CDR3 nucleotides: TGCAGTGCTAGAGATCAGGGGAGGGAGCCCTACAATGAGCAGTTCTTC. It yields the protein CSARDQGREPYNEQFF.

This clonotype has more than one count but fewer than ten. The CDR3 loop reads CASSVTGRGWADTQYF. In DNA, the CDR3 is TGTGCCAGCAGCGTGACCGGTCGAGGGTGGGCAGATACGCAGTATTTT. The rearrangement joins TRBV9 to TRBJ2-3, with D possibly TRBD2 on 5 matching bases. The CDR3 spans 16 residues. Trimming took off 2 bases at V and 4 bases at J, with 17 bases between the two ends. Germline lookup yields CDR1 SGDLS and CDR2 YYNGEE.

This clonotype came up many times. J is TRBJ1-1 and V is TRBV12-3 or TRBV12-4; 11 bases are shared with TRBD1. With V trimmed by 5 bases and J by 7 bases, 3 bases remained unmatched. The CDR3 extends over 13 amino acids. As DNA, the CDR3 is TGTGCCAGCAGTGGACAGGGGGCTATTGAAGCTTTCTTT. Protein: CASSGQGAIEAFF.

This clonotype was detected a few times. This chain connects TRBV29-1 to TRBJ2-3, with 9 nucleotides matching TRBD1. CDR1 SQVTM and CDR2 ANQGSEA come from the germline V gene. This CDR3 has 15 amino acids. Unmatched junction bases numbered 14, after V lost 7 bases and J lost 6 bases. This CDR3 is CSASPPGQGVDTQYF. The CDR3 region has the DNA TGCAGCGCATCCCCTCCGGGACAGGGCGTCGATACGCAGTATTTT.

Points on this clonotype: A read error is possible here, since a much larger clone lies one base away. The chain couples TRBV5-5 to TRBJ1-5; no reliable D call. V lost 0 bases and J lost 4, with 8 bases in between. CDR1 is SGHKS, CDR2 YYEKEE, per germline (reference sequence). The CDR3 length is 14 residues. CDR3 in amino acids: CASSLALRNQPQHF. Written as DNA, the CDR3 is TGTGCCAGCAGCTTGGCCCTTAGGAATCAGCCCCAGCATTTT.

This clonotype was detected only a few times. The V call is TRBV6-5, the J call TRBJ1-1; D call uncertain. Deletions cut 5 bases from V and 4 bases from J, with 14 bases between. The CDR3 is 14 amino acids. CDR1 and CDR2 from the germline V gene are MNHEY and SVGAGI. The DNA for the CDR3 is TGTGCCAGCAGTCCTCGCGCCCCGGCCACTGAAGCTTTCTTT. Its translation is CASSPRAPATEAFF.

Ten or more counts support this clonotype. The gene calls are TRBV6-2 or TRBV6-3 and TRBJ1-1; D is possibly TRBD1 (6 bases). The V and J ends lost 4 bases and 0 bases respectively, with 12 bases between them. The CDR3 has 15 amino acids. Germline-derived CDR1 and CDR2 are MNHEY and SVGEGT. CDR3 sequence (DNA): TGTGCCAGCAGTTCTAGGACAGTCATGAACACTGAAGCTTTCTTT. Translation: CASSSRTVMNTEAFF.

The rearrangement links TRBV7-2 to TRBJ1-1; possibly TRBD1 for D (5 bases). Trimming stripped 3 bases from V and 2 bases from J, with 10 bases between. This CDR3 has 14 residues. The germline V gene encodes CDR1 SGHTA and CDR2 FQGNSA. The CDR3 DNA is TGTGCCAGCAGCTTTTCAACAGGCAACACTGAAGCTTTCTTT. Amino acid sequence: CASSFSTGNTEAFF.